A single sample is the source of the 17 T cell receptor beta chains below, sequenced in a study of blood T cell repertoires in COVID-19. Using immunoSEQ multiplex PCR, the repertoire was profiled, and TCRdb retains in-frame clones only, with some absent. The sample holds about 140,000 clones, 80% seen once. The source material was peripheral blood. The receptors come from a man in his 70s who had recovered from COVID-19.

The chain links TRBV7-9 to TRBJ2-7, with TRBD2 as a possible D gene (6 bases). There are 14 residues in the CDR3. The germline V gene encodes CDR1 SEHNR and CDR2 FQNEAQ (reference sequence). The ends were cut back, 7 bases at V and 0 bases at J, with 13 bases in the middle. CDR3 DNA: TGTGCCAGCAACCCTAGCGAAAGCTCCTACGAGCAGTACTTC. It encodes CASNPSESSYEQYF. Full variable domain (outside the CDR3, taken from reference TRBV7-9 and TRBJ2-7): DTGVSQNPRHKITKRGQNVTFRCDPISEHNRLYWYRQTLGQGPEFLTYFQNEAQLEKSRLLSDRFSAERPKGSFSTLEIQRTEQGDSAMYLCASNPSESSYEQYFGPGTRLTVT.

The CDR3 reads CASSWGGNTDTQYF. The CDR3 nucleotides are TGTGCCAGCAGCTGGGGCGGGAACACAGATACGCAGTATTTT. The V call is TRBV7-9, the J call TRBJ2-3; possible D gene TRBD2, 6 bases. The CDR3 is made up of 14 amino acids. CDR1 is SEHNR and CDR2 is FQNEAQ in the germline V gene (reference sequence). Trimming stripped 4 bases from V and 2 bases from J, with 10 bases between.

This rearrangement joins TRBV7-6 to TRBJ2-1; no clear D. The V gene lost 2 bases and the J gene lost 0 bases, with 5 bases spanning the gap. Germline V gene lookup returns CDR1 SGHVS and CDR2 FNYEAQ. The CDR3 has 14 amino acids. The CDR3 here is CASSLSGSYNEQFF. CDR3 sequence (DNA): TGTGCCAGCAGCTTATCCGGCTCCTACAATGAGCAGTTCTTC.

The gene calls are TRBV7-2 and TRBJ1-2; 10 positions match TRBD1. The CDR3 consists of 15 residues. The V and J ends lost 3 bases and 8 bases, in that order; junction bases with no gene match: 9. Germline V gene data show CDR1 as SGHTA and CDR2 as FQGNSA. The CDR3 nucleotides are TGTGCCAGCAGCTTGTCCGGGACAGGGGTTATGGGCTACACCTTC. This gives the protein CASSLSGTGVMGYTF. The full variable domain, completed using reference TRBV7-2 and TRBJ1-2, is GAGVSQSPSNKVTEKGKDVELRCDPISGHTALYWYRQSLGQGLEFLIYFQGNSAPDKSGLPSDRFSAERTGGSVSTLTIQRTQQEDSAVYLCASSLSGTGVMGYTFGSGTRLTVV.

CDR3 loop: CATIMGSTGNYGYTF. The CDR3 DNA reads TGTGCCACCATTATGGGATCGACAGGGAACTATGGCTACACCTTC. The chain carries TRBV15 and TRBJ1-2; TRBD1 aligns across 7 bases. V shed 7 bases, J shed 2 bases, and the junction held 10 bases outside the gene matches. The CDR3 loop spans 15 amino acids. Germline V CDR1 and CDR2: LNHNV, YYDKDF (reference sequence).

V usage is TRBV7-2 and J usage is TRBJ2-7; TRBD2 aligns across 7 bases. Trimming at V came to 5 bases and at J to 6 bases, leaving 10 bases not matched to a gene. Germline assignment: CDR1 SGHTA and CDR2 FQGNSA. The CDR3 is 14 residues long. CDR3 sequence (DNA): TGTGCCAGCAGCCCTAGGGACGGGGGGAGCGAGCAGTACTTC. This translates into CASSPRDGGSEQYF.

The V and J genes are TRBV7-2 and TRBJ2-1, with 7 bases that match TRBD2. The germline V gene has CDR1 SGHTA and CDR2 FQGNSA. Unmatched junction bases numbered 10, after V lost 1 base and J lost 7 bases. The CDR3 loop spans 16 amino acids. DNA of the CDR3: TGTGCCAGCAGCTTAGAGCCCGGGAGGCCTCGGAATGAGCAGTTCTTC. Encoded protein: CASSLEPGRPRNEQFF.

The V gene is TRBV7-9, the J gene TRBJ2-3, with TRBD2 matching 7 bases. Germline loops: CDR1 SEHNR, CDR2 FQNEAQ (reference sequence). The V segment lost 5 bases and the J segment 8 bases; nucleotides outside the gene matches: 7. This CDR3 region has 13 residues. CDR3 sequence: CASSPNSGGTQYF. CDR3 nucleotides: TGTGCCAGCAGCCCTAACTCGGGAGGTACGCAGTATTTT.

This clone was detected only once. As DNA, the CDR3 is TGCGCCAGCAGCGCGACTAGCGGGGGACAAGAGACCCAGTACTTC. Amino acid sequence: CASSATSGGQETQYF. The chain employs TRBV5-1 and TRBJ2-5; 12 nucleotides line up with TRBD2. Germline assignment: CDR1 SGHRS and CDR2 YFSETQ. This CDR3 has 15 amino acids. V lost 4 bases and J lost 2; bases outside the gene matches: 3.

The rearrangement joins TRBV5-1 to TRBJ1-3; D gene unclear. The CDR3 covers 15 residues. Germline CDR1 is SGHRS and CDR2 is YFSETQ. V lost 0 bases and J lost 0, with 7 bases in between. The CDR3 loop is CASSLGQDSGNTIYF. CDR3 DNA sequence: TGCGCCAGCAGCTTGGGTCAGGACTCTGGAAACACCATATATTTT.

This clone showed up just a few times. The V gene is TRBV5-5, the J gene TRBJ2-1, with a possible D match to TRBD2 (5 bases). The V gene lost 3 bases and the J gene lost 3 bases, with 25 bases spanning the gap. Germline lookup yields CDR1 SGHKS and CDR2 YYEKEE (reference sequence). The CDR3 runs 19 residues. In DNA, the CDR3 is TGTGCCAGCAGCTCCTTAGAGGAGGAGCGGCTCGCAAGCTACAATGAGCAGTTCTTC. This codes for CASSSLEEERLASYNEQFF.

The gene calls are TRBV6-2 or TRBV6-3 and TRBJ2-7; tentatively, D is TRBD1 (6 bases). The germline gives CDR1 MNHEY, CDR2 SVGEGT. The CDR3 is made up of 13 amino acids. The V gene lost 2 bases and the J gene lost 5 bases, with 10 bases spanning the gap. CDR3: CASSYGRGNEQYF. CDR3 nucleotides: TGTGCCAGCAGTTACGGCAGGGGCAACGAGCAGTACTTC.

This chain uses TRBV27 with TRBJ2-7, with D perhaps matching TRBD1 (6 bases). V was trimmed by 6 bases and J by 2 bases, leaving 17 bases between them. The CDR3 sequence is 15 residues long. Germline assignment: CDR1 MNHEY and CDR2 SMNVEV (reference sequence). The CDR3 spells CASSTTGWSTYEQYF. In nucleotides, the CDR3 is TGTGCCAGCAGCACGACAGGTTGGAGTACCTACGAGCAGTACTTC.

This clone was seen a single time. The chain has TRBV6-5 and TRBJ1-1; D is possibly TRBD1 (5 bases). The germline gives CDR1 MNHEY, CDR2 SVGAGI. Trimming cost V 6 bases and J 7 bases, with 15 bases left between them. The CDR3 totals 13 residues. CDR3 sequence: CASSFSGAGEAFF. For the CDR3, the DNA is TGTGCCAGCAGCTTCAGTGGGGCTGGTGAAGCTTTCTTT.

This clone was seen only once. This CDR3 reads CASSSSIQNTDTQYF. CDR3 DNA sequence: TGTGCCAGCAGCTCCTCGATACAGAACACAGATACGCAGTATTTT. The chain employs TRBV11-2 and TRBJ2-3; unclear D gene. The V end lost 4 bases, the J end lost 2 bases, and 13 bases lay between the germline ends. CDR3 length: 15 amino acids. Germline V gene lookup returns CDR1 SGHAT and CDR2 FQNNGV.

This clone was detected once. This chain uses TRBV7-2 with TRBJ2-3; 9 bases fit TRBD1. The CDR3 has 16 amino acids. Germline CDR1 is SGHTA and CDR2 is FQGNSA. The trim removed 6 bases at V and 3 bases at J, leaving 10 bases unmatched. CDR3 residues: CASSQQGAVWTDTQYF. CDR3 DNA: TGTGCCAGCAGTCAACAGGGGGCTGTTTGGACAGATACGCAGTATTTT.

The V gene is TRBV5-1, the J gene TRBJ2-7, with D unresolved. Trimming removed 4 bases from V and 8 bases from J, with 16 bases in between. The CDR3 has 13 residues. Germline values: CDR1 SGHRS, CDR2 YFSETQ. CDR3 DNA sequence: TGCGCCAGCAGCGATACCGTTCAGGTACAGCAGTACTTC. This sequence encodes CASSDTVQVQQYF.